The 3 T cell receptor beta chains listed next were all sequenced from one sample in a study of radiotherapy plus CTLA-4 blockade in lung cancer. Assay used: immunoSEQ multiplex PCR; TCRdb lists only in-frame clones, some missing. The table shows some 80,000 clones, with under 90% occurring only once. The sample was peripheral blood, taken from a patient treated with radiotherapy plus ipilimumab. The receptor source for this set is a human donor with non-small cell lung cancer who had stable disease on radiotherapy plus ipilimumab.

This chain uses TRBV30 with TRBJ2-1, with 8 bases lining up with TRBD2. CDR1 and CDR2 from the germline V gene are GTSNPN and SVGIG (reference sequence). This CDR3 comprises 16 residues. Germline trimming cut 0 bases from V and 10 bases from J; bases unmatched to any gene: 14. The CDR3 is CAWSVRGLALVLEQFF. DNA of the CDR3: TGTGCCTGGAGTGTACGAGGACTAGCTCTTGTACTAGAGCAGTTCTTC.

This clone came up once. The V gene is TRBV7-9, the J gene TRBJ2-7; 7 bases map to TRBD1. Germline V gene sequence: CDR1 SEHNR, CDR2 FQNEAQ (reference sequence). The junction had 9 bases not matched to a gene; V was cut back by 4 bases and J by 0 bases. The length of the CDR3 is 16 residues. CDR3: CASSSPGQVISYEQYF. The CDR3 DNA is TGTGCCAGCAGCTCCCCCGGACAGGTGATCTCCTACGAGCAGTACTTC.

This clone was seen more than once but under ten times. The chain couples TRBV6-6 to TRBJ1-2; D uncertain. The germline CDR1 and CDR2 sequences are MNHNY and SVGAGI (reference sequence). V was pared by 5 bases and J by 0 bases, with 10 bases between. CDR3 length equals 14 residues. CDR3 amino acids: CASSRGPPNYGYTF. Here the CDR3 DNA reads TGTGCCAGCAGTCGTGGGCCTCCTAACTATGGCTACACCTTC.